The 27 T cell receptor beta chains reported below all come from one sample, sequenced in a study of control samples from healthy donors and cancer patients. Profiling relied on immunoSEQ multiplex PCR, and the TCRdb table lists in-frame clones only, not all of them. Here the sample spans 150,000 to 180,000 clones, approximately 93% being singletons. Sample: blood. Every receptor here comes from a man aged 40-50 years in good health.

This clone has only one observation. The chain combines TRBV28 with TRBJ1-4; no reliable D call. Germline V gene lookup returns CDR1 MDHEN and CDR2 SYDVKM. This CDR3 spans 13 amino acids. The ends were cut back, 7 bases at V and 7 bases at J, with 13 bases in the middle. CDR3 nucleotide sequence: TGTGCCAGCAACTGGATGAACGGTGAAAAACTGTTTTTT. Protein product: CASNWMNGEKLFF.

This clone was observed a single time. V usage is TRBV7-2 and J usage is TRBJ2-3; D is possibly TRBD1 (5 bases). The CDR3 has 15 amino acids. The V gene's germline CDR1 is SGHTA and CDR2 FQGNSA. Trimming removed 2 bases at V and 0 bases at J, with 9 bases between. CDR3 region: CASSLIRASTDTQYF. The CDR3 bases are TGTGCCAGCAGCTTAATCAGGGCCAGCACAGATACGCAGTATTTT.

This clone was picked up a small number of times. The chain couples TRBV30 to TRBJ2-5; a weak D match, TRBD2 (7 bases). CDR1 and CDR2 from the germline V gene are GTSNPN and SVGIG (reference sequence). The CDR3 length is 13 residues. Trimming cost V 0 bases and J 4 bases, with 9 bases left between them. The CDR3: CAWSVGGGETQYF. CDR3 nucleotide sequence: TGTGCCTGGAGTGTAGGGGGGGGAGAGACCCAGTACTTC.

The chain links TRBV12-3 or TRBV12-4 to TRBJ2-5; 8 positions agree with TRBD2. This CDR3 spans 13 amino acids. V shed 5 bases, J shed 7 bases, and the junction held 6 bases outside the gene matches. This chain's CDR3 is CASSLSGGGTQYF. CDR3 DNA sequence: TGTGCCAGCAGTCTGTCCGGGGGGGGGACCCAGTACTTC.

The chain recombines TRBV30 with TRBJ1-1; D is possibly TRBD1 (5 bases). The germline CDR1 and CDR2 sequences are GTSNPN and SVGIG (reference sequence). Trimming cost V 3 bases and J 8 bases, with 16 bases left between them. The length of the CDR3 is 13 residues. The CDR3 nucleotides are TGTGCCTGGAGCCGACAGAGTCTTATGGAAGCTTTCTTT. Encoded protein: CAWSRQSLMEAFF.

The chain links TRBV10-2 to TRBJ1-5, with unresolved D. The CDR3 sequence is 15 residues long. Germline values: CDR1 WSHSY, CDR2 SAAADI. V lost 0 bases and J lost 2, with 8 bases in between. In nucleotides, the CDR3 is TGCGCCAGCAGTGAGTCGGGCGGGCGCAATCAGCCCCAGCATTTT. Its protein is CASSESGGRNQPQHF.

The chain carries TRBV7-2 and TRBJ1-2; weak D call: TRBD1 (5 bases). Germline V gene data show CDR1 as SGHTA and CDR2 as FQGNSA. The CDR3 sequence is 14 residues long. Trimming cost V 1 base and J 7 bases, with 13 bases left between them. The DNA of the CDR3 is TGTGCCAGCAGCTTAGAAGTCAGGGCAGGTGGCTACACCTTC. Translated: CASSLEVRAGGYTF.

On this clone itself: Other DNA sequences in this sample translate to the same CDR3. The rearrangement uses TRBV28 and TRBJ1-1; D is ambiguous. The CDR3 sequence is 11 residues long. The germline V and J ends were trimmed by 4 bases and 1 base, with 1 base remaining between them. Germline V CDR1 and CDR2: MDHEN, SYDVKM. The CDR3 region is CASSSNTEAFF. For the CDR3, the DNA is TGTGCCAGCAGTTCGAACACTGAAGCTTTCTTT.

The chain has TRBV27 and TRBJ2-7; D is perhaps TRBD2 (6 bases). The CDR3 runs to 15 residues. CDR1 and CDR2 from the germline V gene are MNHEY and SMNVEV (reference sequence). Deletions cut 2 bases from V and 4 bases from J, with 15 bases between. The CDR3 loop is CASSLQAGRRYEQYF. The DNA of the CDR3 is TGTGCCAGCAGTTTACAGGCAGGGAGGCGATACGAGCAGTACTTC.

This clone was seen more than once but under ten times. The chain uses TRBV7-9 and TRBJ1-4, with D possibly matching TRBD1 (5 bases). CDR1 is SEHNR and CDR2 is FQNEAQ in the germline V gene (reference sequence). Trimming cost V 4 bases and J 5 bases, with 17 bases left between them. This CDR3 is 16 amino acids long. CDR3 amino acids: CASSSNSGTENEKLFF. DNA of the CDR3: TGTGCCAGCAGCTCAAACTCCGGGACTGAGAATGAAAAACTGTTTTTT.

The DNA for the CDR3 is TGCGCCAGCAGCCAAGAAGTATGGGTGGCAGGGCGCTACGAGCAGTACTTC. Its protein product is CASSQEVWVAGRYEQYF. The chain uses TRBV4-3 and TRBJ2-7; D may be TRBD1 (5 bases). Germline CDR1 reads LGHNA; CDR2 reads YSLEER. This CDR3 spans 17 amino acids. With 0 bases removed from V and 3 bases from J, the gap between germline ends came to 18 bases.

The count of this clone is one. The chain has TRBV19 and TRBJ1-1; 7 bases agree with TRBD1. The trim removed 7 bases at V and 5 bases at J, leaving 13 bases unmatched. The CDR3 runs to 15 residues. Per the germline V gene, CDR1 is LNHDA and CDR2 is SQIVND (reference sequence). CDR3 sequence (DNA): TGTGCCAGTAAAGGGAGGGGGCAGCGTCGGACTGAAGCTTTCTTT. Its translation: CASKGRGQRRTEAFF.

The CDR3 DNA is TGTGCCAGCAGCTTACTCAAGACAGGGGGCGTCAACGGGGAGCTGTTTTTT. Its translation is CASSLLKTGGVNGELFF. The chain is built from TRBV7-9 and TRBJ2-2; TRBD1 matches at 10 bases. The germline V gene has CDR1 SEHNR and CDR2 FQNEAQ (reference sequence). The CDR3 contains 17 residues. J was trimmed by 7 bases and V by 2 bases; bases with no gene match: 10.

The rearrangement links TRBV7-2 to TRBJ2-1; 9 bases match TRBD1. This CDR3 region has 15 residues. The ends lost 5 bases at V and 8 bases at J; junction bases unmatched: 10. Germline CDR1 SGHTA, CDR2 FQGNSA. CDR3 residues: CASSVRDRVRDEQFF. CDR3 coding DNA: TGTGCCAGCAGCGTCCGGGACAGGGTTCGGGATGAGCAGTTCTTC.

The rearrangement joins TRBV6-4 to TRBJ2-1; 9 bases align to TRBD1. V lost 6 bases and J lost 7; bases outside the gene matches: 10. CDR1 is MRHNA and CDR2 is SNTAGT in the germline V gene. The CDR3 consists of 15 residues. The CDR3 protein is CASSVYTGTGNEQFF. CDR3 nucleotide sequence: TGTGCCAGCAGCGTTTATACCGGGACAGGGAATGAGCAGTTCTTC.

In DNA form, the CDR3 reads TGTGCCAGCAGCTCTAGGACCGGGGAGCTGTTTTTT. Residues: CASSSRTGELFF. V usage is TRBV28 and J usage is TRBJ2-2, with unresolved D. Germline values: CDR1 MDHEN, CDR2 SYDVKM. The CDR3 covers 12 residues. V lost 6 bases, J lost 5 bases, and 7 bases lay in between.

For the CDR3, the DNA is TGTGCCAGCTTAAAAAGGGGTTGGGGTCAGCCCCAGCATTTT. Residues: CASLKRGWGQPQHF. The gene calls are TRBV6-5 and TRBJ1-5; a weak D match, TRBD1 (5 bases). Trimming removed 8 bases at V and 6 bases at J, with 17 bases between. CDR1 and CDR2 from the germline V gene are MNHEY and SVGAGI. CDR3 length equals 14 residues.

The chain joins TRBV30 to TRBJ1-6; D is unresolved. CDR1 and CDR2 (germline): GTSNPN, SVGIG (reference sequence). V was pared by 0 bases and J by 7 bases, with 10 bases between. The CDR3 is made up of 14 amino acids. CDR3 in amino acids: CAWSVRGRNSPLHF. CDR3 nucleotides: TGTGCCTGGAGTGTTCGGGGAAGGAATTCACCCCTCCACTTT.

Notes on this clone: Other DNA sequences in the same sample also yield this CDR3. The chain uses TRBV19 and TRBJ1-5; D is ambiguous. This CDR3 spans 15 amino acids. Deletions cut 3 bases from V and 0 bases from J, with 9 bases between. Germline-derived CDR1 and CDR2 are LNHDA and SQIVND (reference sequence). The chain's CDR3 is CASSIGSYSNQPQHF. The CDR3 coding sequence is TGTGCCAGTAGTATCGGCAGCTATAGCAATCAGCCCCAGCATTTT.

CDR3 in DNA: TGTGCCAGCAGCCAAAGGACAGGGGAGGCCTATGGCTACACCTTC. Its protein product is CASSQRTGEAYGYTF. This chain uses TRBV4-2 with TRBJ1-2; 9 bases are a match to TRBD1. The germline gives CDR1 LGHNA, CDR2 YNFKEQ. This CDR3 has 15 residues. J gave up 4 bases and V 2 bases, and 5 bases lay outside the gene matches.

The rearrangement joins TRBV5-4 to TRBJ2-5; 11 nucleotides match TRBD2. Losses at the gene ends were 4 bases for V and 5 bases for J; bases not matched to a gene: 13. Germline CDR1 reads SGHNT; CDR2 reads YYREEE (reference sequence). The CDR3 has 17 amino acids. The CDR3 is CASSRASGGQRYETQYF. The CDR3, as DNA: TGTGCCAGCAGCCGGGCTAGCGGGGGGCAGAGGTATGAGACCCAGTACTTC.

The gene calls are TRBV7-2 and TRBJ1-2; D gene unclear. The V end lost 2 bases, the J end lost 4 bases, and 14 bases lay between the germline ends. The germline V gene encodes CDR1 SGHTA and CDR2 FQGNSA. The CDR3 sequence is 15 residues long. The CDR3 spells CASSLTVVRGYGYTF. In nucleotides, the CDR3 is TGTGCCAGCAGCTTAACGGTGGTTCGCGGCTATGGCTACACCTTC.

This chain connects TRBV2 to TRBJ1-2; 10 bases match TRBD1. V was pared by 6 bases and J by 5 bases, with 15 bases of the junction left unmatched. The CDR3 extends over 17 amino acids. The germline V gene has CDR1 SNHLY and CDR2 FYNNEI. The CDR3 DNA reads as TGTGCCAGCAGGAAACTGACAGGGGGCGATAATGAATATGGCTACACCTTC. This codes for CASRKLTGGDNEYGYTF.

This sequence joins TRBV6-6 and TRBJ1-1; D gene unclear. Germline loops: CDR1 MNHNY, CDR2 SVGAGI (reference sequence). This CDR3 region has 13 residues. The germline V and J ends were trimmed by 6 bases and 1 base, with 9 bases remaining between them. This CDR3 is CASSPTTNTEAFF. The CDR3 DNA is TGTGCCAGCAGCCCGACAACGAACACTGAAGCTTTCTTT.

V gene TRBV19 combines with J gene TRBJ1-5; weak D call: TRBD1 (5 bases). Trimming cost V 11 bases and J 7 bases, with 18 bases left between them. Germline lookup yields CDR1 LNHDA and CDR2 SQIVND (reference sequence). The CDR3 is 13 residues long. The CDR3 spells CAGGVARAQPQHF. The DNA for the CDR3 is TGTGCCGGGGGAGTAGCAAGGGCGCAGCCCCAGCATTTT.

The chain combines TRBV24-1 with TRBJ2-2, with 10 bases fitting TRBD2. The V segment lost 3 bases and the J segment 7 bases; nucleotides outside the gene matches: 16. Germline V CDR1 and CDR2: KGHDR, SFDVKD. The CDR3 has 19 amino acids. The CDR3 region is CATSDPAGGQGRSRGELFF. For the CDR3, the DNA is TGTGCCACCAGTGATCCAGCGGGGGGGCAGGGCCGCTCACGCGGGGAGCTGTTTTTT.

The rearrangement links TRBV30 to TRBJ1-4, with D hard to call. Trimming took off 2 bases at V and 5 bases at J, with 9 bases between the two ends. This CDR3 is 13 amino acids long. Germline CDR1 GTSNPN, CDR2 SVGIG (reference sequence). The CDR3 sequence is CAWSSTWNEKLFF. The CDR3 DNA reads TGTGCCTGGAGTAGTACATGGAATGAAAAACTGTTTTTT.